The clone carrying this T cell receptor beta chain was counted between two and nine times. The target antigen is unknown. The record originates from a study of post-analysis software for immune sequencing data. Trimming stripped 2 bases from V and 8 bases from J, with 10 bases between. The CDR3 spans 13 residues. The V gene's germline CDR1 is MNHEY and CDR2 SMNVEV (reference sequence). Incorporated into the TCR beta cDNA libraries were unique molecular identifiers, which served to reduce PCR and sequencing biases. MiXCR, run by TCRdb on the PCR reads, gives a single entry per CDR3 protein. The sample contains about 770,000 distinct CDR3 sequences, under 60% of which appear only once. Study observations and caveats: Among 4 or 5 TRBV segments more frequent in patients than controls were TRBV5-6, TRBV5-1 and TRBV20-1.

Sequencing was performed on blood. V gene TRBV27 combines with J gene TRBJ2-1; a possible D gene is TRBD1 (5 bases). The TCR sequence derives from a girl aged 10 to 17 with multiple sclerosis. CDR3 DNA sequence: TGTGCCAGCAGTTTACAAGGGGCCCATGAGCAGTTCTTC. This translates into CASSLQGAHEQFF.